This is a list of T cell receptor beta chains from one sample in a study of T cells in Graves' hyperthyroidism and ophthalmopathy. TCRdb called the multiplex PCR reads again in MiXCR, with one record for every CDR3 protein. The sample consists of roughly 700,000 distinct CDR3 sequences, about 18% of them appearing once. Specimen: blood. Receptor source: a man between 45 and 60 years old with Graves' hyperthyroidism. The CDR3 runs from the conserved cysteine through the conserved F or W. The D gene is left open where the match is weak. Not every row has a clone size; where given, it reads once, few, many or a size class.

D gene	V gene	J gene	clone size	CDR3 DNA	CDR3 protein
TRBD2	TRBV28	TRBJ2-1	-	TGTGCCAGCAGTTTGCGAGGACTAGCGGGAGGGACCTACAATGAGCAGTTCTTC	CASSLRGLAGGTYNEQFF
-	TRBV4-1	TRBJ2-7	few	TGCGCCAGCAGCCGTCAATCATTGGGTCCCTACGAGCAGTACTTC	CASSRQSLGPYEQYF
-	TRBV6-1	TRBJ1-4	-	TGTGCCAGCAGTTCGAAGACAGGAAATGAAAAACTGTTTTTT	CASSSKTGNEKLFF
TRBD2	TRBV5-1	TRBJ2-7	-	TGCGCCAGCAGCATAGATATAAGCGGGAGTTTCCACTACGAGCAGTACTTC	CASSIDISGSFHYEQYF
-	TRBV7-9	TRBJ2-7	-	TGTGCCAGCAGCTTAGGAGGAAGGGACTACGAGCAGTACTTC	CASSLGGRDYEQYF
TRBD1	TRBV4-1	TRBJ2-5	many	TGCGCCAGCAGCCAACACGACAGGGTAAAGACCCAGTACTTC	CASSQHDRVKTQYF
-	TRBV2	TRBJ2-4	many	TGTGCCAGCAGTGAACTGCCGGAACTAGCCAAAAACATTCAGTACTTC	CASSELPELAKNIQYF
-	TRBV19	TRBJ2-2	many	TGTGCCAGTAACATCAACGAGCCCACCGGGGAGCTGTTTTTT	CASNINEPTGELFF
-	TRBV5-1	TRBJ2-7	many	TGCGCCAGCAGCTTGAGGTGGGACATACGCTACGAGCAGTACTTC	CASSLRWDIRYEQYF
-	TRBV6-2/TRBV6-3	TRBJ2-2	few	TGTGCCAGCAGTTACGCGTCAGCCAACACCGGGGAGCTGTTTTTT	CASSYASANTGELFF
-	TRBV20-1	TRBJ2-3	-	TGCAGTGCTGGCCGGGGCACAGATACGCAGTATTTT	CSAGRGTDTQYF
TRBD1	TRBV6-1	TRBJ1-1	few	TGTGCCAGCAGAACGACAGGGGGCGTGGAGAACACTGAAGCTTTCTTT	CASRTTGGVENTEAFF
TRBD2	TRBV4-1	TRBJ2-1	few	TGCGCCAGCAGCCAAGCCTCTAGCGGGAGGGCCCACAATGAGCAGTTCTTC	CASSQASSGRAHNEQFF
-	TRBV27	TRBJ1-6	many	TGTGCCAGCAGTTTATCGGCAGGGCTCTATAATTCACCCCTCCACTTT	CASSLSAGLYNSPLHF
TRBD1	TRBV19	TRBJ2-2	few	TGTGCCAGTAGTATCTCGACAGGGGGCTTCGACGGGGAGCTGTTTTTT	CASSISTGGFDGELFF
-	TRBV19	TRBJ2-6	-	TGTGCCAGTAGCCGGGCCGGACTGCCATTTTCTGGGGCCAACGTCCTGACTTTC	CASSRAGLPFSGANVLTF
TRBD2	TRBV15	TRBJ2-5	-	TGTGCCACCAGCAGAGACGGGGGGAGGACCCAAGAGACCCAGTACTTC	CATSRDGGRTQETQYF
-	TRBV10-3	TRBJ1-5	few	TGTGCCATCAGTGAGTCCTACGGGCCTAGCAATCAGCCCCAGCATTTT	CAISESYGPSNQPQHF
-	TRBV7-2	TRBJ2-3	many	TGTGCCAGCAGCTTTGCGGGACTCACAGATACGCAGTATTTT	CASSFAGLTDTQYF
TRBD2	TRBV2	TRBJ2-7	few	TGTGCCAGCAGTGAAGAGGTGTTAGCGGGGGGCGGGCGGGAGCAGTACTTC	CASSEEVLAGGGREQYF
TRBD1	TRBV4-1	TRBJ2-7	-	TGCGCCAGCAGCCCCTACCAAGGTCAGGATCGACAGGGGTGGTACGAGCAGTACTTC	CASSPYQGQDRQGWYEQYF
TRBD2	TRBV25-1	TRBJ2-5	-	TGTGCCAGCAGTGAGTCCCTTATAGCGGGAGGCGGAGAGACCCAGTACTTC	CASSESLIAGGGETQYF
-	TRBV7-2	TRBJ2-5	many	TGTGCCAGCAGCTTACAACAGGGAGGACAAGAGACCCAGTACTTC	CASSLQQGGQETQYF
-	TRBV10-1	TRBJ1-1	many	TGCGCCAGCAGTGATTCGGCAGGACCTACTGAAGCTTTCTTT	CASSDSAGPTEAFF
-	TRBV20-1	TRBJ1-4	-	TGCAGTGCTGGCGGCGGCGGGCGAGAAAAACTGTTTTTT	CSAGGGGREKLFF
TRBD2	TRBV20-1	TRBJ2-1	many	TGCAGTGCTAAGCTCCGGACTAGCGGGAGAATAGGGGGTGAGCAGTTCTTC	CSAKLRTSGRIGGEQFF
TRBD1	TRBV4-1	TRBJ1-5	-	TGCGCCAGCAGCCCTACACCGGGGACAGGGTATCAGCCCCAGCATTTT	CASSPTPGTGYQPQHF
-	TRBV15	TRBJ1-1	many	TGTGCCACCAGCAGAGATCCCCTTCTAGGGGCTTTCTTT	CATSRDPLLGAFF
-	TRBV7-2	TRBJ2-1	many	TGTGCCAGCAGCTTCGAGAGAGCCTACAATGAGCAGTTCTTC	CASSFERAYNEQFF
-	TRBV19	TRBJ2-7	few	TGTGCCAGTAGTATACCGGGACGGAAATACGAGCAGTACTTC	CASSIPGRKYEQYF
TRBD2	TRBV3-1	TRBJ2-1	few	TGTGCCAGCAGGCGGACTAGCGGGAGGGCCAATGAGCAGTTCTTC	CASRRTSGRANEQFF
-	TRBV5-1	TRBJ1-4	few	TGCGCCAGCAGTCGGGAAGGGGTGGTGAATGAAAAACTGTTTTTT	CASSREGVVNEKLFF
-	TRBV10-3	TRBJ1-1	many	TGTGCCATCAGTTGGACAGAGAACACTGAAGCTTTCTTT	CAISWTENTEAFF
-	TRBV7-9	TRBJ1-2	many	TGTGCCAGCAGCTTCAGCGAGGGCGATGGCTACACCTTC	CASSFSEGDGYTF
-	TRBV12-3/TRBV12-4	TRBJ2-3	once	TGTGCCAGCACCATGGGCACAGATACGCAGTATTTT	CASTMGTDTQYF
TRBD1	TRBV3-1	TRBJ2-6	-	TGTGCCAGCAGCCTTGGACAGGGGACTTCTGGGGCCAACGTCCTGACTTTC	CASSLGQGTSGANVLTF
-	TRBV29-1	TRBJ1-3	-	TGCAGCGTTGATTTTGGCAGGGTTGGAAACACCATATATTTT	CSVDFGRVGNTIYF
-	TRBV18	TRBJ2-5	-	TGTGCCAGCCCAAAACAGACCCAGTACTTC	CASPKQTQYF
-	TRBV29-1	TRBJ1-2	-	TGCAGCGTCGGGACGGCGGCTAACTATGGCTACACCTTC	CSVGTAANYGYTF
TRBD1	TRBV19	TRBJ2-7	-	TGTGCCAGTAGTATAACGACAGGGAGTTCCTACGAGCAGTACTTC	CASSITTGSSYEQYF
-	TRBV19	TRBJ1-5	-	TGTGCCACCAACCTGGGGGGGGGCAATCAGCCCCAGCATTTT	CATNLGGGNQPQHF
-	TRBV18	TRBJ2-5	many	TGTGCCAGCTCACCCGACGAGAGAGAGACCCAGTACTTC	CASSPDERETQYF
TRBD1	TRBV3-1	TRBJ1-1	many	TGTGCCAGCAGCCAAGAGTTGGCGACAGGGGGAGGCCCTGACACTGAAGCTTTCTTT	CASSQELATGGGPDTEAFF
-	TRBV13	TRBJ2-2	few	TGTGCCAGCCAGACGAGATTGAACACCGGGGAGCTGTTTTTT	CASQTRLNTGELFF
TRBD2	TRBV27	TRBJ2-1	many	TGTGCCAGCAGCCGGGACTATAGCGTCTCCAATGAGCAGTTCTTC	CASSRDYSVSNEQFF
-	TRBV12-3/TRBV12-4	TRBJ2-6	many	TGTGCCAGCAGGAATAGTTTCGGCGAGACTGGGGCCAACGTCCTGACTTTC	CASRNSFGETGANVLTF
TRBD2	TRBV7-3	TRBJ2-7	many	TGTGCCAGCAGCGTGGGACTAGCGGGACTTGGCGAGCAGTACTTC	CASSVGLAGLGEQYF
-	TRBV30	TRBJ2-1	-	TGTGCCTGGAGTCCCGTCTCCTACAATGAGCAGTTCTTC	CAWSPVSYNEQFF
TRBD1	TRBV19	TRBJ2-7	few	TGTGCCAGTAGCACACACAGGGGGAGGTACGAGCAGTACTTC	CASSTHRGRYEQYF
TRBD2	TRBV28	TRBJ2-7	few	TGTGCCAGCACTAGCGGGAGTGGTGATGAGCAGTACTTC	CASTSGSGDEQYF
-	TRBV12-3/TRBV12-4	TRBJ2-7	many	TGTGCCAGCAGTTTTGTCGGGAGCCCCCACGAGCAGTACTTC	CASSFVGSPHEQYF
-	TRBV4-2	TRBJ2-3	-	TGTGCCAGCAGCCAAGCCCACCGACCAGAAGATACGCAGTATTTT	CASSQAHRPEDTQYF
-	TRBV28	TRBJ2-5	-	TGTGCCAGCAGAAGACAGCCTATGACTAGTCTGGAGACCCAGTACTTC	CASRRQPMTSLETQYF
TRBD1	TRBV28	TRBJ2-5	many	TGTGCCAGCAACCCGACCTGGACAGGGGCGGGAGAGACCCAGTACTTC	CASNPTWTGAGETQYF
TRBD2	TRBV20-1	TRBJ2-7	-	TGCAGTGCATCTAGCGGGACTTTTAGCTACGAGCAGTACTTC	CSASSGTFSYEQYF
TRBD1	TRBV29-1	TRBJ2-2	many	TGCAGCGCGACAGGGGCAAACACCGGGGAGCTGTTTTTT	CSATGANTGELFF
TRBD2	TRBV6-5	TRBJ2-7	-	TGTGCCAGCAGTTACGGGACTAGCGGGATTTACGAGCAGTACTTC	CASSYGTSGIYEQYF
-	TRBV6-2/TRBV6-3	TRBJ2-5	many	TGTGCCAGCAGTTCTCCACTCGCGGCAGCTCAAGAGACCCAGTACTTC	CASSSPLAAAQETQYF
-	TRBV20-1	TRBJ1-3	-	TGCAGTGCCACTTGGGGCCAGGCAGGAAACACCATATATTTT	CSATWGQAGNTIYF
TRBD1	TRBV29-1	TRBJ1-4	-	TGCAGCGTGACCGGGACAGAGAATGAAAAACTGTTTTTT	CSVTGTENEKLFF